The TCR beta chain described here comes from a study of identical twins. Study-level results: An excess of low generation probability was shown by twin-shared out-of-frame alpha sequences.

The germline V and J ends were trimmed by 6 bases and 7 bases, with 16 bases remaining between them. The CDR3 extends over 13 amino acids. The germline CDR1 and CDR2 sequences are SQVTM and ANQGSEA. Template switching added a universal primer binding site, and final cDNA carried unique molecular identifiers. TCRdb analysed the 5' RACE reads with MiXCR anew, one entry per CDR3 protein. The sample records approximately 300,000 distinct CDR3 sequences, more than 8% being singletons. This clonotype was picked up many times. Its specificity is unknown. These sequences were also reported in another study, on yellow fever vaccine responses in identical twins.

J is TRBJ2-1 and V is TRBV29-1; tentative D call: TRBD2 (6 bases). The origin of this receptor is a woman younger than 35 in good health. The sample consisted of CD8+ T cells sorted from blood. CDR3 sequence: CSVTSGYGNEQFF. Here the CDR3 DNA reads TGCAGCGTCACGAGCGGGTACGGTAATGAGCAGTTCTTC.